This record looks at one TCR beta chain sequence and its context. What it recognizes is unknown. These data belong to a study of cytotoxic CD8 clonotypes in ibrutinib-treated CLL. The targeted sequencing depth was 1 in 200,000 to 1 in 1 million T cells. Some clones are missing from TCRdb's copy, which holds only in-frame ones; the method was immunoSEQ multiplex PCR. The table includes under 300,000 clones, roughly four fifths detected once. Study-wide findings and caveats: Patients with sustained remission and those progressing were sampled at differing times.

This CDR3 region has 15 residues. Germline V gene lookup returns CDR1 MRHNA and CDR2 SNTAGT. J was trimmed by 8 bases and V by 6 bases; bases with no gene match: 5. The material sequenced was PBMCs, taken at disease progression, from a patient treated with ibrutinib. The sequence came from a human donor with chronic lymphocytic leukemia. The genes are TRBV6-4 and TRBJ2-2, with 14 bases fitting TRBD2. For the CDR3, the DNA is TGTGCCAGCAGAGGGACTAGCGGGAGTTCTGGGGAGCTGTTTTTT. Translated: CASRGTSGSSGELFF.